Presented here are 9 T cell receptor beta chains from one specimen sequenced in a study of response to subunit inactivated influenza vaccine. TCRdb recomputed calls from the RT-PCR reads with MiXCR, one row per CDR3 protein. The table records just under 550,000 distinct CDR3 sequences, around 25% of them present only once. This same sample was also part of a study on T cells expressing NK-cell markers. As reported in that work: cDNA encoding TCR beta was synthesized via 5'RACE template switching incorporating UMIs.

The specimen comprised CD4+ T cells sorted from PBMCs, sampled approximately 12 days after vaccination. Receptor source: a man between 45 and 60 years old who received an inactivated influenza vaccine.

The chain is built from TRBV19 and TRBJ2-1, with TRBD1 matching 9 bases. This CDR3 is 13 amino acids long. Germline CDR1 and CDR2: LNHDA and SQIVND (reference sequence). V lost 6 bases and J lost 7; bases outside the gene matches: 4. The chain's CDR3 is CASRGTGLNEQFF. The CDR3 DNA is TGTGCCAGTAGGGGGACAGGGCTGAATGAGCAGTTCTTC.

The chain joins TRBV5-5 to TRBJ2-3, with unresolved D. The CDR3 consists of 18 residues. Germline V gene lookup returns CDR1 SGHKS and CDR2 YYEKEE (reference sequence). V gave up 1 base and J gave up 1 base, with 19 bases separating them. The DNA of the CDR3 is TGTGCCAGCAGCTTGAGAGACAACAAAAACTCGGGCACAGATACGCAGTATTTT. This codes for CASSLRDNKNSGTDTQYF.

The chain's CDR3 is CASSLEVDVGELFF. DNA for the CDR3: TGCGCCAGCAGCTTGGAGGTTGACGTCGGGGAGCTGTTTTTT. This chain joins TRBV5-1 and TRBJ2-2; no firm D call. Germline CDR1 and CDR2: SGHRS and YFSETQ. V was trimmed by 0 bases and J by 7 bases, leaving 10 bases between them. This CDR3 has 14 residues.

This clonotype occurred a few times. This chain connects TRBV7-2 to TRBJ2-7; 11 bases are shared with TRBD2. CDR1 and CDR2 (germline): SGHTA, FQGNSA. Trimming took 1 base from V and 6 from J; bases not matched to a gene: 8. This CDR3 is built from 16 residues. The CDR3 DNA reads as TGTGCCAGCAGCTTAGATGGGACTAGCGGCTTCCTCGAGCAGTACTTC. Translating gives CASSLDGTSGFLEQYF.

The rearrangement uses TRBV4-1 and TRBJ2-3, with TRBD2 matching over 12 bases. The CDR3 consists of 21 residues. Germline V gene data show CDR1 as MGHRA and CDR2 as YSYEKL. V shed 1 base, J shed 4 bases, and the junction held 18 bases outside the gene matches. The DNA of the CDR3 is TGCGCCAGCAGCCAAGCCATTTTTTTGCTAGCGGGGGGGCCTTCGGCAGATACGCAGTATTTT. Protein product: CASSQAIFLLAGGPSADTQYF.

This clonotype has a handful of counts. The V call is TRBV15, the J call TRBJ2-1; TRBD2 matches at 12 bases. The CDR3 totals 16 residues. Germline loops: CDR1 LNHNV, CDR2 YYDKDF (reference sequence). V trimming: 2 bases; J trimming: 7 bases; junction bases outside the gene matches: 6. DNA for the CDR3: TGTGCCACCAGCAGATCGACTAGCGGGAGTTCTAATGAGCAGTTCTTC. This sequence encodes CATSRSTSGSSNEQFF.

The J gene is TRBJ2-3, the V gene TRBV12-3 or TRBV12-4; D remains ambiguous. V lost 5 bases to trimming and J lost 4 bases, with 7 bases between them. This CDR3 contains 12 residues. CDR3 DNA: TGTGCCAGCAGTGATTTAGCAGATACGCAGTATTTT. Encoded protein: CASSDLADTQYF.

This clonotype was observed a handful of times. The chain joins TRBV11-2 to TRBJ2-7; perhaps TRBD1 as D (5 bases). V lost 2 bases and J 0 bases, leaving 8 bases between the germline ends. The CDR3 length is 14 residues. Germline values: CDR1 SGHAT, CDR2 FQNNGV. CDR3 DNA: TGTGCCAGCAGCTTACAGGGAAACTCCTACGAGCAGTACTTC. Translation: CASSLQGNSYEQYF.

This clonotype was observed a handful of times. The CDR3 DNA is TGTGCCAGCAGGTCCTCCGGTCGACAGACCCAGTACTTC. Translation gives CASRSSGRQTQYF. The genes are TRBV28 and TRBJ2-5; D gene uncertain. V lost 6 bases and J lost 6, with 14 bases in between. Germline CDR1 MDHEN, CDR2 SYDVKM. This CDR3 contains 13 residues.